Each of the 16 T cell receptor beta chains below was sequenced from the same sample in a study of T cells in Graves' hyperthyroidism and ophthalmopathy. There were TCR beta CDR3 regions amplified from RNA transcripts. A first-round RT-PCR of the TCR CDR3 used the HTBI primer set. MiXCR, run by TCRdb on the multiplex PCR reads, gives a single entry per CDR3 protein. The repertoire includes some 770,000 distinct CDR3 sequences, roughly 15% of them detected once, and roughly 8% sits in the top ten. The sequenced sample was blood. These receptors all stem from a young man with Graves' hyperthyroidism.

The chain has TRBV7-3 and TRBJ2-7; TRBD2 matches at 7 bases. The germline gives CDR1 SGHTA, CDR2 FQGTGA. The CDR3 spans 13 residues. The V gene end was trimmed by 5 bases and the J gene end by 5 bases; junction bases not matched to a gene: 6. CDR3 loop: CASSEGGRDEQYF. The CDR3 DNA reads TGTGCCAGCAGCGAGGGAGGGAGGGACGAGCAGTACTTC.

This chain joins TRBV6-2 or TRBV6-3 and TRBJ2-7; 12 positions match TRBD2. This CDR3 has 14 residues. V lost 7 bases and J lost 5; bases outside the gene matches: 6. Germline V gene data show CDR1 as MNHEY and CDR2 as SVGEGT. The CDR3 is CASNLAGGPDEQYF. DNA for the CDR3: TGTGCCAGCAACCTAGCGGGAGGGCCGGACGAGCAGTACTTC.

Concerning this clonotype itself: One base away lies a much larger clone, so this may be a sequencing read error. This chain links TRBV27 with TRBJ2-3, with 10 bases aligning to TRBD1. V was pared by 2 bases and J by 4 bases, with 12 bases of the junction left unmatched. The CDR3 runs 18 residues. CDR1 and CDR2 (germline): MNHEY, SMNVEV (reference sequence). The CDR3: CASSLPTTDRGLPDTQYF. For the CDR3, the DNA is TGTGCCAGCAGTTTACCCACTACTGACAGGGGGCTGCCAGATACGCAGTATTTT.

This clonotype was counted ten times or more. The rearrangement uses TRBV12-3 or TRBV12-4 and TRBJ1-5, with D possibly matching TRBD1 (5 bases). V was shortened by 2 bases and J by 5 bases, with 13 bases between the two germline ends. The CDR3 totals 15 residues. The CDR3 sequence: CASSLRLRADQPQHF. CDR3 DNA: TGTGCCAGCAGTTTACGGCTCAGGGCTGATCAGCCCCAGCATTTT.

Many counts were recorded for this clonotype. This chain connects TRBV7-3 to TRBJ2-1; 9 bases line up with TRBD2. The germline CDR1 and CDR2 sequences are SGHTA and FQGTGA. V lost 6 bases, J lost 2 bases, and 5 bases stayed unmatched. This CDR3 is built from 15 residues. CDR3 in amino acids: CASRRLADPYNEQFF. The CDR3 bases are TGTGCCAGCAGGAGACTAGCGGATCCCTACAATGAGCAGTTCTTC.

The DNA for the CDR3 is TGCAGTGCTAGTGTCGGGACTGTTCTCAATGAGCAGTTCTTC. Its protein is CSASVGTVLNEQFF. V usage is TRBV20-1 and J usage is TRBJ2-1; tentatively, D is TRBD2 (6 bases). Germline V gene data show CDR1 as DFQATT and CDR2 as SNEGSKA (reference sequence). V was pared by 3 bases and J by 6 bases, with 15 bases between. The CDR3 covers 14 residues.

This clonotype was counted at least ten times. The chain carries TRBV3-1 and TRBJ2-5; 9 nucleotides align to TRBD2. Per germline, CDR1 LGHDT and CDR2 YNNKEL (reference sequence). The CDR3 runs 14 residues. Germline trimming cut 4 bases from V and 5 bases from J; bases unmatched to any gene: 5. The CDR3 is CASSRTSDGETQYF. Here the CDR3 DNA reads TGTGCCAGCAGCCGGACTAGCGATGGGGAGACCCAGTACTTC.

This clonotype was observed many times. This chain uses TRBV20-1 with TRBJ2-7; D remains unclear. CDR1 is DFQATT and CDR2 is SNEGSKA in the germline V gene (reference sequence). The CDR3 length is 13 residues. Trimming took 0 bases from V and 2 from J, leaving 8 bases between them. The CDR3 bases are TGCAGTGCTAGAGATATTCAGACCTACGAGCAGTACTTC. Encoded protein: CSARDIQTYEQYF.

The sample holds many counts of this clonotype. The genes are TRBV30 and TRBJ2-3; maybe TRBD2 (6 bases). Trimming removed 6 bases at V and 3 bases at J, with 19 bases between. The CDR3 loop spans 15 amino acids. Germline V gene sequence: CDR1 GTSNPN, CDR2 SVGIG (reference sequence). CDR3 protein: CACTLPGDFTDTQYF. CDR3 DNA sequence: TGTGCCTGTACTTTACCGGGAGATTTTACAGATACGCAGTATTTT.

This clonotype came up a few times. The chain recombines TRBV7-2 with TRBJ2-5; D is possibly TRBD1 (6 bases). V lost 4 bases and J lost 5, with 23 bases in between. The germline V gene encodes CDR1 SGHTA and CDR2 FQGNSA. The CDR3 extends over 17 amino acids. Here the CDR3 reads CASSSLGVGDTGETQYF. Written as DNA, the CDR3 is TGTGCCAGCAGCTCATTAGGGGTGGGGGACACGGGTGAGACCCAGTACTTC.

The chain couples TRBV20-1 to TRBJ1-1; no clear D gene. Deletions cut 6 bases from V and 0 bases from J, with 11 bases between. The CDR3 runs to 13 residues. CDR1 and CDR2 (germline): DFQATT, SNEGSKA (reference sequence). CDR3 nucleotide sequence: TGCAGTGCCCCGGTTAATTTGAACACTGAAGCTTTCTTT. It yields the protein CSAPVNLNTEAFF.

This clonotype has a handful of counts. V is TRBV19 and J is TRBJ2-3; D gene unclear. Germline CDR1 reads LNHDA; CDR2 reads SQIVND (reference sequence). The CDR3 has 16 amino acids. V gave up 3 bases and J gave up 0 bases, with 13 bases separating them. The CDR3 DNA sequence: TGTGCCAGTAGTATCGCCCCCTACGCTAGCACAGATACGCAGTATTTT. Translating it yields CASSIAPYASTDTQYF.

This clonotype has a count of ten or more. This chain links TRBV13 with TRBJ1-1; D is uncertain. Germline V lookup: CDR1 PRHDT, CDR2 FYEKMQ (reference sequence). The CDR3 loop spans 14 amino acids. V was cut by 5 bases and J by 0 bases, with 10 bases left in between. CDR3 nucleotide sequence: TGTGCCAGCAGCGATGGGCTCATGAACACTGAAGCTTTCTTT. Translating gives CASSDGLMNTEAFF.

This clonotype was found a few times. The chain recombines TRBV24-1 with TRBJ2-1, with 11 positions matching TRBD1. CDR3 length: 16 amino acids. Germline V lookup: CDR1 KGHDR, CDR2 SFDVKD. V lost 3 bases to trimming and J lost 8 bases; unmatched junction nucleotides: 8. The CDR3 nucleotides read TGTGCCACCAGTGATCCGGGGACAGGGGGTATCCATGAGCAGTTCTTC. Translation: CATSDPGTGGIHEQFF.

This clonotype was seen many times. This chain connects TRBV20-1 to TRBJ2-1, with D perhaps TRBD1 (5 bases). Trimming removed 3 bases at V and 9 bases at J, with 12 bases between. Germline CDR1 reads DFQATT; CDR2 reads SNEGSKA (reference sequence). This CDR3 comprises 12 residues. DNA for the CDR3: TGCAGTGCTAGGCCTAGTAGGGGTGAGCAGTTCTTC. This codes for CSARPSRGEQFF.

This clonotype was picked up many times. The chain joins TRBV2 to TRBJ1-5, with 7 positions matching TRBD1. This CDR3 comprises 13 residues. Germline V gene lookup returns CDR1 SNHLY and CDR2 FYNNEI. V lost 9 bases to trimming and J lost 6 bases; unmatched junction nucleotides: 8. CDR3 sequence: CASKTGLGQPQHF. DNA for the CDR3: TGTGCCAGTAAGACAGGGCTGGGTCAGCCCCAGCATTTT. Using reference TRBV2 and TRBJ1-5 for the parts outside the CDR3, the full variable domain is EPEVTQTPSHQVTQMGQEVILRCVPISNHLYFYWYRQILGQKVEFLVSFYNNEISEKSEIFDDQFSVERPDGSNFTLKIRSTKLEDSAMYFCASKTGLGQPQHFGDGTRLSIL.